These 26 T cell receptor beta chains originate from one sample sequenced in a study of T cells in women clearing cervical HPV infection. This table comes from immunoSEQ multiplex PCR, and its TCRdb copy is limited to in-frame clones, with some not included. This sample lists tens of thousands of clones; its ten largest clones have under 8%. What was sequenced was blood buffy coat. These receptors all stem from a woman between 18 and 69 years old with a cervical HPV16 infection that either progressed to CIN3+ or cleared (not recorded which).

Concerning this clone itself: With the read ending 3 residues before the CDR3 end, the germline J gene is used to fill in that end. V is TRBV7-2 and J is TRBJ2-1, with a tentative D call TRBD2 (7 bases). CDR1 SGHTA and CDR2 FQGNSA come from the germline V gene. The V and J ends lost 0 bases and 6 bases respectively, with 9 bases between them. The CDR3 totals 14 residues. CDR3 DNA, as far as it was read: TGTGCCAGCAGCTTAGCGGGGGGGCCCAATGAG. Translated, it gives CASSLAGGPNE. The whole CDR3 is CASSLAGGPNEQFF.

On this clone: The read falls 3 residues short of the CDR3 end, and the missing part is taken from the germline J gene. The chain couples TRBV19 to TRBJ2-5; D is perhaps TRBD2 (5 bases). V was pared by 5 bases and J by 0 bases, with 10 bases between. CDR1 and CDR2 from the germline V gene are LNHDA and SQIVND (reference sequence). The CDR3 length is 14 residues. CDR3 sequence: CASSQRINQETQYF. The CDR3 bases that were read are TGTGCCAGTAGTCAGCGGATAAACCAAGAGACC.

Remarks on this clone: The read falls 3 residues short of the CDR3 end, and the missing part is taken from the germline J gene. The rearrangement links TRBV5-1 to TRBJ1-1; tentatively, D is TRBD1 (5 bases). This CDR3 is built from 16 residues. V dropped 3 bases and J dropped 1 base, with 16 bases sitting between them. Germline V gives CDR1 SGHRS, CDR2 YFSETQ. CDR3 bases read: TGCGCCAGCAGCTGGGGACTGCTCACTTCGAACACTGAA. Its translation: CASSWGLLTSNTE. The entire CDR3 protein reads CASSWGLLTSNTEAFF.

About this clone: The read comes to an end 3 residues before the CDR3 does, leaving the germline J gene to fill in the end. The J gene is TRBJ1-1, the V gene TRBV30, with TRBD1 matching 7 bases. There are 12 residues in the CDR3. With V trimmed by 7 bases and J by 7 bases, 9 bases remained unmatched. Germline V gene data show CDR1 as GTSNPN and CDR2 as SVGIG (reference sequence). CDR3 DNA (partial): TGTGCCTACAAACAGGGGTCCCTTGAA. Amino acid sequence: CAYKQGSLE. From start to end, the CDR3 is CAYKQGSLEAFF.

A remark on this clone: The read terminates 3 residues before the CDR3 end, so the remaining end is supplied by the germline J gene. The V call is TRBV28, the J call TRBJ2-7; a weak D match, TRBD1 (6 bases). CDR1 and CDR2 (germline): MDHEN, SYDVKM. The ends were cut back, 3 bases at V and 0 bases at J, with 12 bases in the middle. The CDR3 length is 15 residues. Partial CDR3 DNA: TGTGCCAGCAGTTTTTGGACAGCCAACTCCTACGAG. Its translation: CASSFWTANSYE. The CDR3 reads in full as CASSFWTANSYEQYF.

Partial CDR3 DNA: TGCGCCAGCAGCTTCGAGGGACTGGACTATGGC. Amino acid sequence: CASSFEGLDYG. The entire CDR3 is CASSFEGLDYGYTF. This chain connects TRBV5-1 to TRBJ1-2, with a weak D call TRBD1 (5 bases). The sequenced fragment ends 3 residues before the CDR3 boundary, so the rest is inferred from the germline J gene. The V and J ends lost 2 bases and 3 bases respectively, with 11 bases between them. CDR1 and CDR2 from the germline V gene are SGHRS and YFSETQ. The CDR3 is 14 residues long. The variable domain in full, completed from reference TRBV5-1 and TRBJ1-2, reads KAGVTQTPRYLIKTRGQQVTLSCSPISGHRSVSWYQQTPGQGLQFLFEYFSETQRNKGNFPGRFSGRQFSNSRSEMNVSTLELGDSALYLCASSFEGLDYGYTFGSGTRLTVV.

On this clone itself: From the germline J gene comes the end of the CDR3, since the read stops 3 residues before it. The rearrangement uses TRBV4-1 and TRBJ2-7; unclear D gene. Between the trimmed V and J ends, which lost 0 bases and 1 base, there was a span of 4 bases. CDR3 length: 13 amino acids. Germline V gene lookup returns CDR1 MGHRA and CDR2 YSYEKL. CDR3 bases read: TGCGCCAGCAGCCAAGACCAATCCTACGAG. It encodes CASSQDQSYE. The complete CDR3 sequence is CASSQDQSYEQYF.

About this clone: The observed sequence ends 3 residues before the CDR3 terminus, with the missing tail filled in from the germline J gene. The chain employs TRBV4-1 and TRBJ1-4; a weak D match, TRBD1 (6 bases). V lost 4 bases, J lost 8 bases, and 17 bases lay in between. Germline values: CDR1 MGHRA, CDR2 YSYEKL. The CDR3 runs to 15 residues. CDR3 DNA (partial): TGCGCCAGCAGCCTGATCCTAGGGGGGGAAGAAAAA. It is translated as CASSLILGGEEK. The whole CDR3 is CASSLILGGEEKLFF.

As for this clone: The sequenced fragment ends 3 residues before the CDR3 boundary, so the rest is inferred from the germline J gene. The chain combines TRBV6-2 or TRBV6-3 with TRBJ2-7; tentative D call: TRBD1 (5 bases). V was pared by 4 bases and J by 6 bases, with 13 bases between. The CDR3 loop spans 13 amino acids. Germline CDR1 MNHEY, CDR2 SVGEGT. CDR3 sequence reads: CASSFGPGREQYF. The DNA read from the CDR3 is TGTGCCAGCAGTTTCGGCCCAGGGCGCGAG.

A note on this clone: The read ends 3 residues before the CDR3 terminus; that terminus is restored from the germline J gene. The V gene is TRBV28, the J gene TRBJ2-2; maybe TRBD1 (6 bases). The CDR3 consists of 15 residues. Germline-derived CDR1 and CDR2 are MDHEN and SYDVKM. V lost 5 bases, J lost 5 bases, and 15 bases lay in between. This CDR3 reads CASSPPDSLTGELFF. The sequenced CDR3 bases are TGTGCCAGCAGTCCACCGGACAGTTTAACCGGGGAG.

The DNA read from the CDR3 is TGCGCCAGCAGCCAAGGGACAGGGGGGAAGGAAAAA. This encodes CASSQGTGGKEK. The whole CDR3 is CASSQGTGGKEKLFF. The V call is TRBV5-1, the J call TRBJ1-4; 11 bases line up with TRBD1. The read terminates 3 residues ahead of where the CDR3 ends, so the germline J gene completes it. This CDR3 spans 15 amino acids. The V segment lost 4 bases and the J segment 8 bases; nucleotides outside the gene matches: 7. The germline CDR1 and CDR2 sequences are SGHRS and YFSETQ. Full variable domain (outside the CDR3, taken from reference TRBV5-1 and TRBJ1-4): KAGVTQTPRYLIKTRGQQVTLSCSPISGHRSVSWYQQTPGQGLQFLFEYFSETQRNKGNFPGRFSGRQFSNSRSEMNVSTLELGDSALYLCASSQGTGGKEKLFFGSGTQLSVL.

The sequenced part of the CDR3 DNA is TGTGCCAGTTTAATAGCGGGAGAAGAGACC. This sequence encodes CASLIAGEET. From start to end, the CDR3 is CASLIAGEETQYF. The rearrangement joins TRBV30 to TRBJ2-5; 9 bases match TRBD2. Read sequence stops 3 residues before the CDR3 end, and the germline J gene provides the missing end. The V segment lost 8 bases and the J segment 3 bases; nucleotides outside the gene matches: 7. CDR1 GTSNPN and CDR2 SVGIG come from the germline V gene (reference sequence). CDR3 length: 13 amino acids.

Comments on this clone: The CDR3 extends 3 residues past the end of the read, so its final part is completed from the germline J gene. V is TRBV20-1 and J is TRBJ2-3, with D unresolved. Trimming stripped 5 bases from V and 5 bases from J, with 17 bases between. The CDR3 has 14 residues. Germline V gene data show CDR1 as DFQATT and CDR2 as SNEGSKA (reference sequence). The sequenced CDR3 bases are TGCAGTGCTTTCTCCCCGTCCTTCGGAGATACG. It is translated as CSAFSPSFGDT. The complete CDR3 reads CSAFSPSFGDTQYF.

Of note for this clone: Read sequence stops 3 residues before the CDR3 end, and the germline J gene provides the missing end. This sequence joins TRBV4-1 and TRBJ1-1; the D is unclear. V was cut by 0 bases and J by 1 base, with 9 bases left in between. This CDR3 region has 15 residues. Germline values: CDR1 MGHRA, CDR2 YSYEKL. CDR3 DNA (partial): TGCGCCAGCAGCCAAGAATCCAGCGGGAACACTGAA. Protein product: CASSQESSGNTE. The entire CDR3 sequence reads CASSQESSGNTEAFF.

As concerns this clone: The sequence runs out 3 residues before the end of the CDR3; the remainder is reconstructed from the germline J gene. V and J are TRBV12-3 or TRBV12-4 and TRBJ2-5; D uncertain. The length of the CDR3 is 11 residues. V was shortened by 3 bases and J by 5 bases, with 4 bases between the two germline ends. The CDR3 bases that were read are TGTGCCAGCAGTTTGAGGGAGACC. This translates into CASSLRET. The full CDR3 protein is CASSLRETQYF.

Concerning this clone itself: The missing CDR3 end, 3 residues past where the read stops, is filled in from the germline J gene. V is TRBV6-1 and J is TRBJ1-6; D is possibly TRBD1 (5 bases). The CDR3 extends over 16 amino acids. CDR1 MNHNS and CDR2 SASEGT come from the germline V gene. Trimming removed 6 bases at V and 7 bases at J, with 19 bases between. CDR3 bases read: TGTGCCAGCAGGGAATACAGGAGGGGTTTAAATTCACCC. This sequence encodes CASREYRRGLNSP. In full, the CDR3 reads CASREYRRGLNSPLHF.

A note on this clone: The read is 3 residues too short to cover the CDR3 end, so that end is filled in from the germline J gene. This rearrangement joins TRBV7-9 to TRBJ2-1; 9 nucleotides agree with TRBD2. After removal of 8 bases from V and 1 base from J, the junction contained 6 bases not matched to a gene. The CDR3 runs to 15 residues. Germline V gene sequence: CDR1 SEHNR, CDR2 FQNEAQ (reference sequence). The CDR3 sequence: CASAAGGPSYNEQFF. CDR3 bases read: TGTGCCAGCGCGGCGGGGGGGCCATCCTACAATGAG.

About this clone itself: The CDR3 goes on 3 residues after the read ends, and that part is filled in from the germline J gene. The rearrangement links TRBV19 to TRBJ2-1; 9 nucleotides line up with TRBD1. Germline assignment: CDR1 LNHDA and CDR2 SQIVND (reference sequence). V lost 9 bases, J lost 9 bases, and 18 bases stayed unmatched. CDR3 length: 16 amino acids. The DNA read from the CDR3 is TGTGCCAGCGCTACGGGACAGGGCCTACAGTTCGGTGAG. Its translation: CASATGQGLQFGE. The CDR3, in full, reads CASATGQGLQFGEQFF.

CDR3 protein: CASSHSGNFEAFF. Incomplete CDR3 DNA: TGTGCCAGCAGCCATAGCGGTAATTTTGAA. The V call is TRBV7-2, the J call TRBJ1-1; D gene uncertain. The observed sequence ends 3 residues before the CDR3 terminus, with the missing tail filled in from the germline J gene. Per germline, CDR1 SGHTA and CDR2 FQGNSA. V was clipped by 5 bases and J by 7 bases, with 14 bases between them. This CDR3 region has 13 residues.

As for this clone: The read is 3 residues too short to cover the CDR3 end, so that end is filled in from the germline J gene. The chain joins TRBV28 to TRBJ1-1; 9 bases map to TRBD1. The germline gives CDR1 MDHEN, CDR2 SYDVKM. V was clipped by 2 bases and J by 6 bases; unmatched bases: 7. This CDR3 is 15 amino acids long. CDR3 bases read: TGTGCCAGCAGTTTACTTTCCCGACAGGGGGCTGAA. Protein sequence: CASSLLSRQGAE. The entire CDR3 protein reads CASSLLSRQGAEAFF. The full variable domain, its missing parts supplied by reference TRBV28 and TRBJ1-1, is DVKVTQSSRYLVKRTGEKVFLECVQDMDHENMFWYRQDPGLGLRLIYFSYDVKMKEKGDIPEGYSVSREKKERFSLILESASTNQTSMYLCASSLLSRQGAEAFFGQGTRLTVV.

Note on this clone: The read terminates 3 residues before the CDR3 end, so the remaining end is supplied by the germline J gene. This rearrangement joins TRBV14 to TRBJ2-5; D perhaps matches TRBD1 (7 bases). With 4 bases removed from V and 3 bases from J, the gap between germline ends came to 18 bases. Germline lookup yields CDR1 SGHDN and CDR2 FVKESK. The CDR3 length is 16 residues. The DNA read from the CDR3 is TGTGCCAGCAGCCCCCGAGGCGGGACAGCTAAAGAGACC. As protein: CASSPRGGTAKET. The CDR3, in full, reads CASSPRGGTAKETQYF.

Concerning this clone: The read halts 3 residues ahead of the CDR3 end, with the missing end drawn from the germline J gene. The rearrangement links TRBV10-2 to TRBJ2-7; perhaps TRBD2 as D (7 bases). Trimming stripped 0 bases from V and 5 bases from J, with 17 bases between. This CDR3 has 16 amino acids. CDR1 WSHSY and CDR2 SAAADI come from the germline V gene. CDR3 amino acids: CASSESRGGKGHEQYF. The DNA read from the CDR3 is TGCGCCAGCAGTGAGTCGAGGGGGGGAAAGGGCCACGAG.

Remarks on this clone: The read is 3 residues too short to cover the CDR3 end, so that end is filled in from the germline J gene. V gene TRBV2 combines with J gene TRBJ2-2, with TRBD2 identical over 10 bases. Germline-derived CDR1 and CDR2 are SNHLY and FYNNEI. V shed 6 bases, J shed 6 bases, and the junction held 7 bases outside the gene matches. The CDR3 is made up of 15 amino acids. CDR3 region: CASRPQTSGAGELFF. The sequenced CDR3 bases are TGTGCCAGCAGGCCGCAAACTAGCGGGGCCGGGGAG.

The CDR3: CASSSLNSKVSTGELFF. Partial CDR3 DNA: TGCGCCAGCAGCTCCCTAAACAGCAAAGTGAGCACCGGGGAG. This rearrangement joins TRBV5-1 to TRBJ2-2, with D hard to call. The CDR3 goes on 3 residues after the read ends, and that part is filled in from the germline J gene. Trimming took off 3 bases at V and 4 bases at J, with 19 bases between the two ends. There are 17 residues in the CDR3. Germline values: CDR1 SGHRS, CDR2 YFSETQ. Full variable domain (rest looked up from reference TRBV5-1 and TRBJ2-2): KAGVTQTPRYLIKTRGQQVTLSCSPISGHRSVSWYQQTPGQGLQFLFEYFSETQRNKGNFPGRFSGRQFSNSRSEMNVSTLELGDSALYLCASSSLNSKVSTGELFFGEGSRLTVL.

This chain's CDR3 is CASSDASGGASGETQYF. CDR3 DNA (partial): TGTGCCAGCAGTGACGCTAGCGGGGGGGCCTCGGGGGAGACC. The chain has TRBV2 and TRBJ2-5, with 12 bases fitting TRBD2. The sequence runs out 3 residues before the end of the CDR3; the remainder is reconstructed from the germline J gene. The V gene end was trimmed by 3 bases and the J gene end by 5 bases; junction bases not matched to a gene: 10. The CDR3 contains 17 residues. Germline loops: CDR1 SNHLY, CDR2 FYNNEI.

In the case of this clone: The read ends 3 residues early relative to the CDR3; the germline J gene fills the gap. The chain combines TRBV7-2 with TRBJ1-2; the D gene is possibly TRBD1 (6 bases). CDR1 is SGHTA and CDR2 is FQGNSA in the germline V gene. With 5 bases removed from V and 0 bases from J, the gap between germline ends came to 13 bases. The CDR3 loop spans 15 amino acids. CDR3 DNA (partial): TGTGCCAGCAGCCTAGGGACAAACGCTAACTATGGC. Translation: CASSLGTNANYG. The full-length CDR3 reads as CASSLGTNANYGYTF.